This entry features one T cell receptor (beta chain) sequence. Trimming removed 2 bases from V and 4 bases from J, with 12 bases in between. From germline, CDR1 is SNHLY and CDR2 FYNNEI. CDR3 length: 15 residues. The sample comes from a study of control samples from healthy donors and cancer patients. Libraries were prepared by immunoSEQ multiplex PCR; TCRdb keeps only in-frame clonotypes and omits some of them. Found here are 200,000 to 250,000 clones, roughly 94% of them singletons; the top ten hold approximately 1.5%. The chain has TRBV2 and TRBJ1-5; the D gene is possibly TRBD1 (5 bases). Sequenced sample: blood. The receptor comes from a man aged 50 to 60 in good health. The CDR3 DNA reads as TGTGCCAGCAGTGAAAGAGCTCGGGGGAATCAGCCCCAGCATTTT. Translated: CASSERARGNQPQHF.